These 14 T cell receptor beta chains were sequenced from one sample in a study of blood T cell repertoires in COVID-19. This table comes from immunoSEQ multiplex PCR, and its TCRdb copy is limited to in-frame clones, with some not included. The repertoire holds approximately 170,000 clones, with 65% to 85% as singletons. Sequencing was performed on PBMCs or T cells enriched from blood (not recorded which). All receptors derive from a woman in her twenties or thirties who had recovered from COVID-19.

V gene TRBV2 combines with J gene TRBJ1-2; D not certain. V was cut by 8 bases and J by 2 bases, with 18 bases left in between. CDR3 length: 15 residues. CDR1 is SNHLY, CDR2 FYNNEI, per germline. The CDR3 DNA reads TGTGCCAGCTCCGAAGAGGGAGTCTTGAACTATGGCTACACCTTC. Protein: CASSEEGVLNYGYTF.

This chain links TRBV3-1 (or the pseudogene TRBV3-2) with TRBJ2-5; 8 nucleotides line up with TRBD2. The CDR3 is 16 residues long. V shed 2 bases, J shed 5 bases, and the junction held 10 bases outside the gene matches. CDR1 LGHDT and CDR2 YNNKEL come from the germline V gene (reference sequence). The CDR3 region is CASSQKGRGGMETQYF. In DNA form, the CDR3 reads TGTGCCAGCAGCCAAAAGGGACGGGGGGGTATGGAGACCCAGTACTTC.

The chain links TRBV14 to TRBJ2-1; D call uncertain. Per the germline V gene, CDR1 is SGHDN and CDR2 is FVKESK. The CDR3 is 12 amino acids. V was cut by 0 bases and J by 8 bases, with 5 bases left in between. The CDR3 nucleotides are TGTGCCAGCAGCCAAGATCCTTATGAGCAGTTCTTC. Residues: CASSQDPYEQFF.

V usage is TRBV6-1 and J usage is TRBJ2-1; 9 bases match TRBD1. V trimming: 1 base; J trimming: 4 bases; junction bases outside the gene matches: 2. From germline, CDR1 is MNHNS and CDR2 SASEGT. CDR3 size: 15 residues. CDR3 sequence: CASSEGQGDYNEQFF. The CDR3 region has the DNA TGTGCCAGCAGTGAAGGACAGGGGGATTACAATGAGCAGTTCTTC.

The CDR3 loop is CASSGTGGHRNYGYTF. The CDR3 nucleotides read TGCGCCAGCAGCGGTACAGGGGGCCACCGTAACTATGGCTACACCTTC. J is TRBJ1-2 and V is TRBV5-1; 9 nucleotides align to TRBD1. From germline, CDR1 is SGHRS and CDR2 YFSETQ. The V gene end was trimmed by 4 bases and the J gene end by 1 base; junction bases not matched to a gene: 8. The CDR3 totals 16 residues.

The chain carries TRBV13 and TRBJ2-5, with D uncertain. This CDR3 is 14 amino acids long. Between the trimmed V and J ends, which lost 2 bases and 1 base, there was a span of 8 bases. Germline-derived CDR1 and CDR2 are PRHDT and FYEKMQ (reference sequence). CDR3 in DNA: TGTGCCAGCAGCTTAAGTGGCGGCCAAGAGACCCAGTACTTC. Its translation is CASSLSGGQETQYF.

The chain uses TRBV6-4 and TRBJ1-1; D may be TRBD1 (5 bases). Trimming pared 4 bases from V and 5 bases from J, leaving 11 bases between. The CDR3 consists of 13 residues. Germline CDR1 MRHNA, CDR2 SNTAGT. CDR3 sequence: CASSAEKGTEAFF. CDR3 DNA: TGTGCCAGCAGTGCCGAAAAGGGGACTGAAGCTTTCTTT.

The chain links TRBV19 to TRBJ2-2; 7 bases fit TRBD1. Germline V gives CDR1 LNHDA, CDR2 SQIVND (reference sequence). The CDR3 has 15 residues. Trimming took 5 bases from V and 2 from J; bases not matched to a gene: 5. CDR3 loop: CASSPPGGNTGELFF. CDR3 nucleotide sequence: TGTGCCAGTAGTCCCCCAGGGGGAAACACCGGGGAGCTGTTTTTT.

The chain is built from TRBV18 and TRBJ1-1; tentatively, D is TRBD1 (6 bases). The V end lost 3 bases, the J end lost 3 bases, and 14 bases lay between the germline ends. This CDR3 is built from 15 residues. Per the germline V gene, CDR1 is KGHSH and CDR2 is LQKENI. CDR3 sequence: CASSPVGGRDTEAFF. The CDR3, as DNA: TGTGCCAGCTCACCCGTAGGGGGACGAGACACTGAAGCTTTCTTT.

CDR3 DNA: TGTGCCATCAGGATGACTAGCGGGACCTACGAGCAGTACTTC. Translating it yields CAIRMTSGTYEQYF. The chain carries TRBV10-3 and TRBJ2-7; 11 nucleotides agree with TRBD2. Germline values: CDR1 ENHRY, CDR2 SYGVKD. The trim removed 6 bases at V and 2 bases at J, leaving 3 bases unmatched. This CDR3 is 14 amino acids long.

The J gene is TRBJ1-2, the V gene TRBV9; D remains ambiguous. This CDR3 has 17 amino acids. In germline, CDR1 is SGDLS, CDR2 YYNGEE. V lost 3 bases to trimming and J lost 4 bases, with 22 bases between them. CDR3 nucleotides: TGTGCCAGCAGCGAAGACCCAGCGGGCTCGACTGGCTATGGCTACACCTTC. Protein product: CASSEDPAGSTGYGYTF. The whole variable domain, filled in from reference TRBV9 and TRBJ1-2, reads DSGVTQTPKHLITATGQRVTLRCSPRSGDLSVYWYQQSLDQGLQFLIQYYNGEERAKGNILERFSAQQFPDLHSELNLSSLELGDSALYFCASSEDPAGSTGYGYTFGSGTRLTVV.

The V call is TRBV7-9, the J call TRBJ2-2; 11 bases are shared with TRBD2. Germline V CDR1 and CDR2: SEHNR, FQNEAQ (reference sequence). V lost 1 base to trimming and J lost 1 base; unmatched junction nucleotides: 2. The CDR3 has 17 residues. The CDR3 DNA is TGTGCCAGCAGCTTAGGGACTAGCGGGCTGAACACCGGGGAGCTGTTTTTT. It yields the protein CASSLGTSGLNTGELFF.

This chain connects TRBV28 to TRBJ2-3; no clear D. Trimming pared 5 bases from V and 2 bases from J, leaving 8 bases between. CDR3 length: 13 residues. Germline V gene lookup returns CDR1 MDHEN and CDR2 SYDVKM. The chain's CDR3 is CASSPPVTDTQYF. The CDR3 DNA reads TGTGCCAGCAGTCCGCCGGTCACAGATACGCAGTATTTT.

In DNA form, the CDR3 reads TGTGCCAGCAGCGTAAGTCAGGGGGCTTACAATGAGCAGTTCTTC. This translates into CASSVSQGAYNEQFF. The V call is TRBV9, the J call TRBJ2-1, with 8 bases matching TRBD1. The germline V gene encodes CDR1 SGDLS and CDR2 YYNGEE. The CDR3 consists of 15 residues. The ends lost 1 base at V and 4 bases at J; junction bases unmatched: 4.